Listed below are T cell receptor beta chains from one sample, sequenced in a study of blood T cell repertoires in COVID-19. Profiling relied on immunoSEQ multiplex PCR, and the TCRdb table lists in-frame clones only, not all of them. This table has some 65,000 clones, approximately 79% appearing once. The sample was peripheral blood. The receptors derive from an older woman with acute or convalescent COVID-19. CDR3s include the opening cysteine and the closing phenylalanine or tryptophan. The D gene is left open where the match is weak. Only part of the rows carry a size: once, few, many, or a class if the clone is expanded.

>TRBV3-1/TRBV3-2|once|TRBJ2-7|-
TGTGCCAGCAGCCGAACAGGGGAGCAGTACTTC
CASSRTGEQYF
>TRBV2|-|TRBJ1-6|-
TGTGCCAGCAACATGTTGAGGGATTCACCCCTCCACTTT
CASNMLRDSPLHF
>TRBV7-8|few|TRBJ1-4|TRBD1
TGTGCCAGCAGCTCAACAGGGGGGCGCCCTGGAAAACTGTTTTTT
CASSSTGGRPGKLFF
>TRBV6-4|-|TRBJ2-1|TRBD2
TGTGCCAGCAGAACCTTAGCGGGGGGGGAGTACAATGAGCAGTTCTTC
CASRTLAGGEYNEQFF
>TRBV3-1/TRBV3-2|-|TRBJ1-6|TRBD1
TGTGCCAGCAGCCAGGACAGGGGGTCACCCCTCCACTTT
CASSQDRGSPLHF
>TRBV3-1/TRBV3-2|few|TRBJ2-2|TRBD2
TGTGCCAGCAGCCTTAGCGGGGAGAACACCGGGGAGCTGTTTTTT
CASSLSGENTGELFF
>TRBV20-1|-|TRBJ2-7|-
TGCAGTGCTAGTCCGCTAGAGAGAGGGTTCCACGAGCAGTACTTC
CSASPLERGFHEQYF
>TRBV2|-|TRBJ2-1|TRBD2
TGTGCCAGCATTGGGCAGGGAGCTGGGACTAGCGGGGGTGGCTCCTACAATGAGCAGTTCTTC
CASIGQGAGTSGGGSYNEQFF
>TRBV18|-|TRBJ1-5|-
TGTGCCAGCTCAGTACAGGGAAGCGATCAGCCCCAGCATTTT
CASSVQGSDQPQHF
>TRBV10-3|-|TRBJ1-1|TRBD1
TGTGCCACCGGACAGGGGGTGGCGAACACTGAAGCTTTCTTT
CATGQGVANTEAFF
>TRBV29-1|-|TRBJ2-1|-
TGCAGCGTTGAAGGTGTCGGGAATGAGCAGTTCTTC
CSVEGVGNEQFF
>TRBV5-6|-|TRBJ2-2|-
TGTGCCAGCCTCGAGCAGGGTCGGTACACCGGGGAGCTGTTTTTT
CASLEQGRYTGELFF
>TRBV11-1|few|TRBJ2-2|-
TGTGCCAGCAGCTTAGGGGCCACGAACACCGGGGAGCTGTTTTTT
CASSLGATNTGELFF
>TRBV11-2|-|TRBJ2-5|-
TGTGCCAGCAGCTTAGATGGAGCCAGGGGCATTTACTTC
CASSLDGARGIYF
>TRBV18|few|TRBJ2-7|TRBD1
TGTGCCAGCTCACCTCCCGGGACAGGATCCCCCTACGAGCAGTACTTC
CASSPPGTGSPYEQYF
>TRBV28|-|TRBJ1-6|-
TGTGCCAGCAGACCCCCCGCGGGGGGGAATTCACCCCTCCACTTT
CASRPPAGGNSPLHF
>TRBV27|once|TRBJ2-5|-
TGTGCCAGCAGCCGGGAGTTAGCTGAGACCCAGTACTTC
CASSRELAETQYF